A single sample gave rise to the 12 T cell receptor beta chains below, sequenced in a study of cytomegalovirus exposure and HLA in healthy donors. The primer mix had 60 Vbeta and 13 Jbeta primers. Assay used: immunoSEQ multiplex PCR; TCRdb lists only in-frame clones, some missing. The specimen's table records fewer than 200,000 clones. The source material was PBMCs. The receptor set was obtained from a young man in good health and CMV-seronegative.

The chain links TRBV7-9 to TRBJ1-6; D call uncertain. The length of the CDR3 is 14 residues. Trimming removed 1 base at V and 6 bases at J, with 7 bases between. Looked up from germline, CDR1 is SEHNR and CDR2 is FQNEAQ (reference sequence). For the CDR3, the DNA is TGTGCCAGCAGCTTAGACCTGAGTAATTCACCCCTCCACTTT. Encoded protein: CASSLDLSNSPLHF.

The rearrangement joins TRBV2 to TRBJ2-3; 7 bases map to TRBD1. Germline V gene sequence: CDR1 SNHLY, CDR2 FYNNEI. This CDR3 has 16 residues. V lost 3 bases, J lost 3 bases, and 9 bases stayed unmatched. CDR3 nucleotide sequence: TGTGCCAGCAGTGAGTCACTCGGACAGGCAACAGATACGCAGTATTTT. This sequence encodes CASSESLGQATDTQYF.

The J gene is TRBJ2-5, the V gene TRBV10-2; TRBD1 matches at 12 bases. In germline, CDR1 is WSHSY, CDR2 SAAADI. Losses at the gene ends were 8 bases for V and 5 bases for J; bases not matched to a gene: 15. The CDR3 extends over 17 amino acids. The CDR3 sequence is CASSHTWDRGPGETQYF. CDR3 sequence (DNA): TGCGCCAGCTCACACACCTGGGACAGGGGGCCGGGGGAGACCCAGTACTTC.

J is TRBJ1-1 and V is TRBV28; a weak D match, TRBD1 (5 bases). Trimming shortened V by 5 bases and J by 11 bases, and 24 bases separated the two germline ends. This CDR3 is built from 15 residues. Germline V gene sequence: CDR1 MDHEN, CDR2 SYDVKM. DNA for the CDR3: TGTGCCAGCAGTCTCCCCACACAATCCAGGGTGAGCGCTTTCTTT. It codes for CASSLPTQSRVSAFF.

CDR3 amino acids: CASSPQVRAGETQYF. For the CDR3, the DNA is TGTGCCAGCTCACCACAGGTACGAGCGGGAGAGACCCAGTACTTC. The chain links TRBV18 to TRBJ2-5; possible D gene TRBD2, 6 bases. Germline V lookup: CDR1 KGHSH, CDR2 LQKENI. V was clipped by 1 base and J by 4 bases, with 13 bases between them. The CDR3 is made up of 15 amino acids.

The chain joins TRBV2 to TRBJ2-7; TRBD1 matches 8 bases. Germline lookup yields CDR1 SNHLY and CDR2 FYNNEI. V was pared by 4 bases and J by 4 bases, with 6 bases of the junction left unmatched. The CDR3 covers 14 residues. The CDR3 sequence: CASSGQGARYEQYF. CDR3 coding DNA: TGTGCCAGCAGTGGGCAGGGGGCGAGGTACGAGCAGTACTTC.

V is TRBV6-5 and J is TRBJ1-5; 7 nucleotides line up with TRBD1. This CDR3 has 14 amino acids. V shed 4 bases and J 3 bases; nucleotides not matched to a gene: 3. CDR1 is MNHEY and CDR2 is SVGAGI in the germline V gene. In nucleotides, the CDR3 is TGTGCCAGCAGTTCGACAGGGAACAATCAGCCCCAGCATTTT. Protein: CASSSTGNNQPQHF.

Concerning this clone itself: Other DNA sequences from this sample encode an identical CDR3 as well. The chain combines TRBV5-1 with TRBJ2-3; the match to TRBD1 covers 10 bases. Germline lookup yields CDR1 SGHRS and CDR2 YFSETQ. With V trimmed by 3 bases and J by 3 bases, 4 bases remained unmatched. The CDR3 length is 15 residues. CDR3 sequence: CASSSGQGRTDTQYF. CDR3 DNA: TGCGCCAGCAGCTCGGGACAGGGGAGGACAGATACGCAGTATTTT.

This chain uses TRBV19 with TRBJ2-7; the D is unclear. V dropped 0 bases and J dropped 3 bases, with 9 bases sitting between them. There are 14 residues in the CDR3. Germline values: CDR1 LNHDA, CDR2 SQIVND (reference sequence). The CDR3 loop is CASSIDGSLYEQYF. Written as DNA, the CDR3 is TGTGCCAGTAGTATAGACGGGTCCCTCTACGAGCAGTACTTC.

The rearrangement joins TRBV9 to TRBJ1-5, with D maybe TRBD1 (5 bases). V shed 7 bases and J shed 2 bases, with 7 bases lying between them. The germline V gene encodes CDR1 SGDLS and CDR2 YYNGEE. The CDR3 loop spans 12 amino acids. The DNA for the CDR3 is TGTGCCAGCGGGGGGGGCAATCAGCCCCAGCATTTT. Its translation: CASGGGNQPQHF.

The chain links TRBV5-1 to TRBJ2-5, with D maybe TRBD1 (6 bases). The CDR3 is made up of 13 amino acids. V lost 2 bases and J lost 5, with 10 bases in between. Germline V CDR1 and CDR2: SGHRS, YFSETQ. CDR3 coding DNA: TGCGCCAGCAGCTTACAGGGAGAGGAGACCCAGTACTTC. Translated, it gives CASSLQGEETQYF.

This sequence joins TRBV27 and TRBJ2-6; D might be TRBD1 (5 bases). CDR1 is MNHEY and CDR2 is SMNVEV in the germline V gene (reference sequence). This CDR3 region has 19 residues. Deletions cut 6 bases from V and 0 bases from J, with 21 bases between. CDR3 in DNA: TGTGCCAGCAGCCAAACTCGACAGAGACGAAGCTCTGGGGCCAACGTCCTGACTTTC. As protein: CASSQTRQRRSSGANVLTF.